A selection of T cell receptor beta chains follows, all from one sample in a study of technical replicates of blood from a few donors. Assay: immunoSEQ multiplex PCR; the TCRdb copy retains only in-frame clones and omits some. The sample has 50,000 to 60,000 clones, approximately 94% seen once; the top ten hold 2.5% to 3.5%. Input material: PBMCs. These receptors originate from a human donor in good health. Some clones in this sample may be carry-over from other donors' samples. Each CDR3 is given with its conserved first and last residue. A D gene is named only where the DNA matches it firmly. Rows may omit the clone size; those that give it use once, few, many or a size class.

>TRBV4-3|TRBJ1-6|18|.|.
TGCGCCAGCAGCCCCTGGGGCCAGGGCCGAAGCTATAATTCACCCCTCCACTTT
CASSPWGQGRSYNSPLHF
>TRBV10-1|TRBJ2-7|17|.|TRBD2
TGCGCCAGCAGTGAGAGAAGCGGGGGGCCGCGCTGGTACGAGCAGTACTTC
CASSERSGGPRWYEQYF
>TRBV19|TRBJ2-2|16|once|.
TGTGCCAGACTTCCCCAGGGCTTTGCGAGCACCGGGGAGCTGTTTTTT
CARLPQGFASTGELFF
>TRBV7-7|TRBJ2-1|16|.|.
TGTGCCAGCAGCTTTAGACCGGGAGAAGGGGTCAATGAGCAGTTCTTC
CASSFRPGEGVNEQFF
>TRBV29-1|TRBJ2-3|14|.|TRBD2
TGCAGCGTCTTTGTAGCGGGAGTTACAGATACGCAGTATTTT
CSVFVAGVTDTQYF
>TRBV11-2|TRBJ2-5|12|.|.
TGTGCCAGCAGCTTATCACGGGAGACCCAGTACTTC
CASSLSRETQYF
>TRBV5-1|TRBJ2-7|14|.|TRBD2
TGCGCCAGCAGTTTTAGCGGGAGTACCTACGAGCAGTACTTC
CASSFSGSTYEQYF
>TRBV7-3|TRBJ2-1|18|.|.
TGTGCCAGCAGGCAGAGCCCGATTACGGGGGGCGAAGGTCGGGAGCAGTTCTTC
CASRQSPITGGEGREQFF
>TRBV7-6|TRBJ2-1|15|.|.
TGTGCCAGCAGCGCAAGCTGGAGCTCCTACAATGAGCAGTTCTTC
CASSASWSSYNEQFF
>TRBV6-5|TRBJ1-3|14|.|.
TGTGCCAGCAGGCAGACAGCTACTGGAAACACCATATATTTT
CASRQTATGNTIYF
>TRBV6-1|TRBJ2-3|15|.|TRBD2
TGTGCCAGCAGAGGACCGACTAGCATAACAGATACGCAGTATTTT
CASRGPTSITDTQYF
>TRBV4-2|TRBJ1-1|14|.|.
TGTGCCAGCAGCCCGGCAGAGGCGAACACTGAAGCTTTCTTT
CASSPAEANTEAFF
>TRBV27|TRBJ2-1|18|.|TRBD2
TGTGCCAGCAGTCCTGGGGCCGGGACTAGCGGGGGTTACAATGAGCAGTTCTTC
CASSPGAGTSGGYNEQFF
>TRBV5-6|TRBJ2-3|14|.|.
TGTGCCAGCAGCTTTAAAGCTAGCACAGATACGCAGTATTTT
CASSFKASTDTQYF
>TRBV11-2|TRBJ2-7|14|.|.
TGTGCCAGCACCCTCGCAGGAATATCCTACGAGCAGTACTTC
CASTLAGISYEQYF
>TRBV10-3|TRBJ1-1|14|.|.
TGTGCCATCAGTGAGGGCAGGGCTAAGCCTGAAGCTTTCTTT
CAISEGRAKPEAFF
>TRBV27|TRBJ2-6|16|.|TRBD1
TGTGCCAGCAGTAAAGTGGACAGGCTTGGGGCCAACGTCCTGACTTTC
CASSKVDRLGANVLTF
>TRBV29-1|TRBJ2-5|11|.|.
TGCAGCGCGCGAACGCAAGAGACCCAGTACTTC
CSARTQETQYF
>TRBV4-2|TRBJ1-3|13|.|.
TGTGCCAGCAGCCCCCAAAACATGAACACCATATATTTT
CASSPQNMNTIYF
>TRBV15|TRBJ2-3|15|once|.
TGTGCCACCACTTACGCGGGGGCTAGCACAGATACGCAGTATTTT
CATTYAGASTDTQYF
>TRBV5-1|TRBJ1-6|15|.|.
TGCGCCAGCAGCTTGGAAACAGCCAGGAATTCACCCCTCCACTTT
CASSLETARNSPLHF
>TRBV6-5|TRBJ2-3|16|.|TRBD1
TGTGCCAGCAGTTACTCGATTCCTAGCAGGGGGGATACGCAGTATTTT
CASSYSIPSRGDTQYF
>TRBV11-3|TRBJ1-2|13|.|TRBD1
TGTGCCAGCAGCTTCCGTCCAGGGACAGGCGACACCTTC
CASSFRPGTGDTF
>TRBV4-3|TRBJ2-7|14|.|.
TGCGCCAGCAGCCAAGACCCAGGCCCCTACGAGCAGTACTTC
CASSQDPGPYEQYF
>TRBV28|TRBJ1-5|18|.|TRBD1
TGTGCCAGCCTATGGGGCGGGACAGGGTTGGGGAGCAATCAGCCCCAGCATTTT
CASLWGGTGLGSNQPQHF
>TRBV5-1|TRBJ1-6|15|.|.
TGCGCCAGCAGCTCGGCGGGATCCTATAATTCACCCCTCCACTTT
CASSSAGSYNSPLHF